The 12 T cell receptor beta chains reported below all come from one sample, sequenced in a study of PD-L1 blockade in urothelial cancer. Clones were sequenced by immunoSEQ multiplex PCR, and TCRdb holds only the in-frame ones, with some missing. The sample carries around 41,000 clones, 83% recorded once. Stated time point: peripheral blood 6 weeks after treatment start. Sequences were derived from PBMCs, sampled around atezolizumab (anti-PD-L1) treatment. These receptors were obtained from a man between 60 and 75 years old with urothelial cancer.

The chain employs TRBV18 and TRBJ1-3; 8 bases map to TRBD1. The J segment lost 2 bases and the V segment lost 3 bases, leaving 3 bases of the junction unmatched. The CDR3 is made up of 15 amino acids. Per the germline V gene, CDR1 is KGHSH and CDR2 is LQKENI. The CDR3 loop reads CASSPSGGTGNTIYF. Written as DNA, the CDR3 is TGTGCCAGCTCACCCTCAGGGGGCACTGGAAACACCATATATTTT.

This rearrangement joins TRBV5-8 to TRBJ2-6, with D perhaps matching TRBD1 (5 bases). V was cut by 4 bases and J by 2 bases, with 7 bases left in between. This CDR3 is 14 amino acids long. Germline V lookup: CDR1 SGHTS, CDR2 YDEGEE. The CDR3 nucleotides are TGTGCCAGCAGCCAGGGTACTGGGGCCAACGTCCTGACTTTC. This encodes CASSQGTGANVLTF.

J is TRBJ1-2 and V is TRBV12-5; 8 bases are a match to TRBD1. Germline V CDR1 and CDR2: LGHNT, FRNRAP. Germline trimming cut 0 bases from V and 4 bases from J; bases unmatched to any gene: 7. The CDR3 runs 16 residues. This CDR3 is CASGLVRETGVYGYTF. Here the CDR3 DNA reads TGTGCTAGTGGTTTGGTACGAGAGACAGGGGTCTATGGCTACACCTTC.

This clone was seen a handful of times. The V gene is TRBV10-3, the J gene TRBJ2-7; 7 bases match TRBD1. The trim removed 11 bases at V and 0 bases at J, leaving 7 bases unmatched. The CDR3 consists of 13 residues. CDR1 ENHRY and CDR2 SYGVKD come from the germline V gene. CDR3 in DNA: TGTGCCTCCAAGAGGGGGCGCTCCTACGAGCAGTACTTC. This codes for CASKRGRSYEQYF.

The chain joins TRBV5-1 to TRBJ2-5, with 14 positions matching TRBD2. This CDR3 region has 16 residues. From germline, CDR1 is SGHRS and CDR2 YFSETQ. The junction had 9 bases not matched to a gene; V was cut back by 4 bases and J by 7 bases. The DNA of the CDR3 is TGCGCCAGCAGCCGTGGGACTAGCGGGGGCTATGGGACCCAGTACTTC. Translated, it gives CASSRGTSGGYGTQYF. Based on the CDR3 plus reference TRBV5-1 and TRBJ2-5, the full variable domain is KAGVTQTPRYLIKTRGQQVTLSCSPISGHRSVSWYQQTPGQGLQFLFEYFSETQRNKGNFPGRFSGRQFSNSRSEMNVSTLELGDSALYLCASSRGTSGGYGTQYFGPGTRLLVL.

This clone was seen just once. The gene calls are TRBV27 and TRBJ1-4; D is ambiguous. The germline V gene has CDR1 MNHEY and CDR2 SMNVEV (reference sequence). The CDR3 contains 13 residues. Trimming took off 3 bases at V and 5 bases at J, with 7 bases between the two ends. The CDR3 protein is CASSFQQNEKLFF. CDR3 DNA: TGTGCCAGCAGTTTCCAACAGAATGAAAAACTGTTTTTT.

This clone was counted a few times. The V and J genes are TRBV7-9 and TRBJ1-2; no clear D. The V end lost 0 bases, the J end lost 1 base, and 12 bases lay between the germline ends. CDR1 is SEHNR, CDR2 FQNEAQ, per germline (reference sequence). The CDR3 consists of 16 residues. The CDR3 DNA is TGTGCCAGCAGCTTAGCGACCGAGTGGAGTAACTATGGCTACACCTTC. Encoded protein: CASSLATEWSNYGYTF.

The genes are TRBV12-5 and TRBJ2-7; maybe TRBD1 (5 bases). V was pared by 6 bases and J by 5 bases, with 14 bases between. CDR3 length: 13 amino acids. Per the germline V gene, CDR1 is LGHNT and CDR2 is FRNRAP. CDR3 DNA sequence: TGTGCTAGTGGAAAACTTCCAGGGAACGAGCAGTACTTC. Protein product: CASGKLPGNEQYF.

This clone was counted only a few times. V is TRBV5-5 and J is TRBJ1-4, with a tentative D call TRBD1 (5 bases). From germline, CDR1 is SGHKS and CDR2 YYEKEE (reference sequence). This CDR3 comprises 15 residues. With 5 bases removed from V and 4 bases from J, the gap between germline ends came to 15 bases. CDR3: CASSSTGTNNEKLFF. The CDR3 nucleotides are TGTGCCAGCAGTTCAACTGGGACTAATAATGAAAAACTGTTTTTT.

This chain uses TRBV6-1 with TRBJ2-5; the D gene is possibly TRBD1 (5 bases). This CDR3 is 14 amino acids long. V was cut by 5 bases and J by 0 bases, with 10 bases left in between. CDR1 and CDR2 from the germline V gene are MNHNS and SASEGT. In DNA form, the CDR3 reads TGTGCCAGCAGTACAGCAGGGTACCAAGAGACCCAGTACTTC. Translated, it gives CASSTAGYQETQYF.

The chain couples TRBV5-1 to TRBJ1-5; D not certain. V was pared by 0 bases and J by 0 bases, with 4 bases between. Germline lookup yields CDR1 SGHRS and CDR2 YFSETQ. The CDR3 is 14 amino acids. CDR3 in DNA: TGCGCCAGCAGCTTGGATTATAGCAATCAGCCCCAGCATTTT. Amino acids: CASSLDYSNQPQHF.

V gene TRBV5-5 combines with J gene TRBJ2-5, with unresolved D. The CDR3 has 12 residues. Trimming removed 4 bases at V and 0 bases at J, with 4 bases between. Germline V CDR1 and CDR2: SGHKS, YYEKEE (reference sequence). DNA of the CDR3: TGTGCCAGCAGCCAAAACCAAGAGACCCAGTACTTC. Translation gives CASSQNQETQYF.